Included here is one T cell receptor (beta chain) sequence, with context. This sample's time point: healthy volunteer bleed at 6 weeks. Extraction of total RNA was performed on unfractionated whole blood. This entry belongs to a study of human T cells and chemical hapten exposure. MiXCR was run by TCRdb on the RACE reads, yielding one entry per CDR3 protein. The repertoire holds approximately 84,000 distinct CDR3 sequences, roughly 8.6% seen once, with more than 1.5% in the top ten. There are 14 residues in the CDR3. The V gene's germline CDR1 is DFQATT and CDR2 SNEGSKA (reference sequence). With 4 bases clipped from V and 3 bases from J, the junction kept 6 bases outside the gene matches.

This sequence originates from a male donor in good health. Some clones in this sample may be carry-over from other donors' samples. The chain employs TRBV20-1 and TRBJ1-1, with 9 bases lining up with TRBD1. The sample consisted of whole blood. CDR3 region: CSAIRQGDYTEAFF. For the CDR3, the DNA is TGCAGTGCTATCCGACAGGGGGACTACACTGAAGCTTTCTTT.